The 13 T cell receptor beta chains below come from one sample, sequenced in a study of neoadjuvant anti-PD-1 for oral cavity cancer (dated by TCRdb to about 2021). Receptor libraries were prepared by the immunoSEQ multiplex PCR assay. The table was pulled from immuneACCESS by TCRdb, which kept in-frame rearrangements only. Such tables lose some clones; where checked, under half of the loss comes from unresolved V genes, and the rest has no known cause. The sample contains under 85,000 clones, about 84% of them found a single time. The ten largest clones take up 3.1% of the sample. In light of the paper, this sample's time point label describes: before neoadjuvant nivolumab. The starting material was PBMCs, obtained before nivolumab (anti-PD-1) treatment. These receptors all stem from a person between 40 and 79 years old with oral cavity squamous cell carcinoma.

The CDR3 region is CASSPGGGTQYF. CDR3 DNA: TGTGCCAGCAGCCCCGGGGGGGGTACGCAGTATTTT. The chain couples TRBV11-2 to TRBJ2-3, with 8 bases aligning to TRBD2. V was pared by 5 bases and J by 8 bases, with 3 bases of the junction left unmatched. CDR3 length: 12 residues. Germline V gene lookup returns CDR1 SGHAT and CDR2 FQNNGV.

The V and J genes are TRBV19 and TRBJ2-2; 7 bases match TRBD1. J was trimmed by 1 base and V by 8 bases; bases with no gene match: 4. The germline CDR1 and CDR2 sequences are LNHDA and SQIVND (reference sequence). This CDR3 has 14 residues. The CDR3 DNA follows: TGTGCCAGTTTCCCAGGGGGGAACACCGGGGAGCTGTTTTTT. Its protein product is CASFPGGNTGELFF.

This clone was observed a handful of times. CDR3 region: CASSSFDGWGDTQYF. The CDR3 DNA is TGTGCCAGCAGTTCTTTTGATGGGTGGGGCGATACGCAGTATTTT. J is TRBJ2-3 and V is TRBV6-6; tentatively, D is TRBD1 (5 bases). Trimming took off 4 bases at V and 6 bases at J, with 17 bases between the two ends. CDR3 length: 15 residues. Germline-derived CDR1 and CDR2 are MNHNY and SVGAGI (reference sequence).

The genes are TRBV5-6 and TRBJ2-3; D is unclear. V was cut by 0 bases and J by 2 bases, with 4 bases left in between. The germline V gene has CDR1 SGHDT and CDR2 YYEEEE. This CDR3 has 13 residues. CDR3 in amino acids: CASSLVNTDTQYF. For the CDR3, the DNA is TGTGCCAGCAGCTTGGTCAACACAGATACGCAGTATTTT.

The chain links TRBV5-1 to TRBJ1-2; TRBD1 matches at 8 bases. Trimming cost V 0 bases and J 7 bases; bases outside gene matches: 8. Per germline, CDR1 SGHRS and CDR2 YFSETQ. The CDR3 is 15 residues long. As DNA, the CDR3 is TGCGCCAGCAGCTTGGCATCCGGGACAGGAGGTGGCTACACCTTC. Protein: CASSLASGTGGGYTF.

This clone has only one observation. This chain joins TRBV5-1 and TRBJ2-3; tentatively, D is TRBD1 or TRBD2 (6 bases each). This CDR3 comprises 15 residues. V was shortened by 0 bases and J by 6 bases, with 14 bases between the two germline ends. Germline-derived CDR1 and CDR2 are SGHRS and YFSETQ. CDR3 nucleotide sequence: TGCGCCAGCAGCTTGGTCGGCAGGGGAGGTGATACGCAGTATTTT. It specifies CASSLVGRGGDTQYF.

The chain combines TRBV7-9 with TRBJ1-1; 8 nucleotides line up with TRBD1. This CDR3 has 15 amino acids. The ends lost 5 bases at V and 3 bases at J; junction bases unmatched: 8. Germline CDR1 reads SEHNR; CDR2 reads FQNEAQ (reference sequence). DNA of the CDR3: TGTGCCAGCAGCGCCTGGGACAGGTTGGACACTGAAGCTTTCTTT. Its protein product is CASSAWDRLDTEAFF. Full variable domain (outside the CDR3, taken from reference TRBV7-9 and TRBJ1-1): DTGVSQNPRHKITKRGQNVTFRCDPISEHNRLYWYRQTLGQGPEFLTYFQNEAQLEKSRLLSDRFSAERPKGSFSTLEIQRTEQGDSAMYLCASSAWDRLDTEAFFGQGTRLTVV.

The chain carries TRBV6-6 and TRBJ1-1; D is unresolved. This CDR3 has 10 amino acids. The germline CDR1 and CDR2 sequences are MNHNY and SVGAGI (reference sequence). V lost 11 bases to trimming and J lost 5 bases, with 9 bases between them. CDR3 residues: CAVGKTEAFF. The CDR3 nucleotides read TGTGCCGTGGGCAAAACTGAAGCTTTCTTT.

The V and J genes are TRBV5-6 and TRBJ1-3, with D unclear. The CDR3 has 16 residues. The V gene lost 2 bases and the J gene lost 0 bases, with 12 bases spanning the gap. The germline V gene has CDR1 SGHDT and CDR2 YYEEEE. The CDR3 loop reads CASSFGDLVSGNTIYF. In DNA form, the CDR3 reads TGTGCCAGCAGCTTTGGGGATCTGGTCTCTGGAAACACCATATATTTT.

V is TRBV25-1 and J is TRBJ1-4, with a possible D match to TRBD1 (5 bases). Germline CDR1 is MGHDK and CDR2 is SYGVNS. The length of the CDR3 is 14 residues. The V and J ends lost 6 bases and 6 bases respectively, with 14 bases between them. CDR3 sequence reads: CASRVGGGDEKLFF. The DNA for the CDR3 is TGTGCCAGCAGGGTCGGGGGGGGAGATGAAAAACTGTTTTTT.

This clone has only a few counts. This CDR3 is also generated by other DNA sequences in the sample. This sequence joins TRBV10-1 and TRBJ2-2; tentative D call: TRBD1 (6 bases). Germline V gene data show CDR1 as WNHNN and CDR2 as SYGVQD (reference sequence). The ends were cut back, 7 bases at V and 3 bases at J, with 6 bases in the middle. The CDR3 runs 12 residues. CDR3 loop: CASKGDTGELFF. In DNA form, the CDR3 reads TGCGCCAGCAAGGGGGACACCGGGGAGCTGTTTTTT.

The genes are TRBV28 and TRBJ1-2; D call uncertain. Trimming left V 2 bases short and J 7 bases short, with 5 bases between. Germline V gene sequence: CDR1 MDHEN, CDR2 SYDVKM. The CDR3 consists of 11 residues. The CDR3 nucleotides read TGTGCCAGCAGTTTACAGGTTGGCTACACCTTC. Its translation is CASSLQVGYTF.

J is TRBJ2-3 and V is TRBV29-1; D ambiguous. The length of the CDR3 is 11 residues. The V end lost 4 bases, the J end lost 4 bases, and 6 bases lay between the germline ends. Germline CDR1 reads SQVTM; CDR2 reads ANQGSEA. CDR3 in amino acids: CSVGVADTQYF. CDR3 in DNA: TGCAGCGTTGGGGTGGCAGATACGCAGTATTTT.